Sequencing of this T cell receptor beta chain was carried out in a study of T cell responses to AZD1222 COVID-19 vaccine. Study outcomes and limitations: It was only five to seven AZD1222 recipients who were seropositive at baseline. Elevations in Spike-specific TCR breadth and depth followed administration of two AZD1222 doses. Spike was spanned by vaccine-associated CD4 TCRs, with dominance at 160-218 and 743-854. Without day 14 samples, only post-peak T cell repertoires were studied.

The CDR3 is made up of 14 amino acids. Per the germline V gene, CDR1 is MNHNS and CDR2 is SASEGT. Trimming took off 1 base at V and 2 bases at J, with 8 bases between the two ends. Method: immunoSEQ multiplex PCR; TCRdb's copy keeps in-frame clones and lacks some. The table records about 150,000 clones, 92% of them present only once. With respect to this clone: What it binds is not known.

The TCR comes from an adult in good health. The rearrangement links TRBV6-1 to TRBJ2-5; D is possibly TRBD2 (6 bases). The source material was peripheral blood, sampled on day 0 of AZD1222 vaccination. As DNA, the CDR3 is TGTGCCAGCAGTGAAGGGGCGGGACAAGAGACCCAGTACTTC. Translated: CASSEGAGQETQYF.